Each of the 7 T cell receptor beta chains below was sequenced from the same sample in a study of cytomegalovirus exposure and HLA in healthy donors (dated by TCRdb to 2017 to 2019). The library was prepared using the immunoSEQ multiplex PCR assay. A mixture of 60 forward primers for TCR Vbeta segments and 13 reverse primers for TCR Jbeta segments was used in the multiplex PCR. TCRdb holds this immuneACCESS table with in-frame rearrangements only. Some clones are missing; in checked studies, unresolved V genes explain under half, and the rest has no known cause. In all, the sample holds 200,000 to 250,000 clones, and roughly 80% of those were seen once. The leading ten clones occupy less than 3.5% of the sample. Sequencing input: PBMCs. These TCRs come from a woman aged 25 to 39 in good health and CMV-seronegative.

The chain uses TRBV5-5 and TRBJ1-2; weak D call: TRBD1 (6 bases). CDR3 length: 14 amino acids. V was cut by 1 base and J by 2 bases, with 9 bases left in between. Germline values: CDR1 SGHKS, CDR2 YYEKEE (reference sequence). In DNA, the CDR3 is TGTGCCAGCAGCTTGCGGGGGGCGAACTATGGCTACACCTTC. Protein: CASSLRGANYGYTF.

This clone has just one count. The CDR3 spells CASSPDRVGDTQYF. The CDR3 nucleotides read TGCGCCAGCAGCCCTGACAGGGTTGGAGATACGCAGTATTTT. The genes are TRBV5-1 and TRBJ2-3; 7 bases match TRBD1. After removal of 4 bases from V and 5 bases from J, the junction contained 7 bases not matched to a gene. CDR1 and CDR2 from the germline V gene are SGHRS and YFSETQ. The CDR3 extends over 14 amino acids. The whole variable domain, filled in from reference TRBV5-1 and TRBJ2-3, reads KAGVTQTPRYLIKTRGQQVTLSCSPISGHRSVSWYQQTPGQGLQFLFEYFSETQRNKGNFPGRFSGRQFSNSRSEMNVSTLELGDSALYLCASSPDRVGDTQYFGPGTRLTVL.

This clone was recorded once. This chain uses TRBV5-6 with TRBJ1-2; 7 bases match TRBD1. The CDR3 loop spans 15 amino acids. CDR1 is SGHDT and CDR2 is YYEEEE in the germline V gene. The ends lost 4 bases at V and 3 bases at J; junction bases unmatched: 9. The CDR3 protein is CASSVGQVGDYGYTF. Written as DNA, the CDR3 is TGTGCCAGCAGCGTTGGACAGGTCGGGGACTATGGCTACACCTTC.

The rearrangement links TRBV5-1 to TRBJ1-1, with D tentatively TRBD1 (6 bases). The CDR3 length is 16 residues. Per germline, CDR1 SGHRS and CDR2 YFSETQ. Trimming took 0 bases from V and 0 from J, leaving 12 bases between them. CDR3 sequence reads: CASSLVGTNMNTEAFF. CDR3 DNA: TGCGCCAGCAGCTTGGTCGGGACAAACATGAACACTGAAGCTTTCTTT.

The rearrangement links TRBV18 to TRBJ2-1, with TRBD1 matching 9 bases. The CDR3 spans 15 residues. Germline V gives CDR1 KGHSH, CDR2 LQKENI. Unmatched junction bases numbered 12, after V lost 6 bases and J lost 9 bases. The CDR3 sequence: CASSPGTGQWGEQFF. CDR3 coding DNA: TGTGCCAGCTCCCCCGGGACAGGGCAATGGGGTGAGCAGTTCTTC.

The rearrangement links TRBV18 to TRBJ2-3; TRBD2 is a possible D gene (5 bases). The germline V gene has CDR1 KGHSH and CDR2 LQKENI. CDR3 length: 14 residues. Trimming took off 2 bases at V and 9 bases at J, with 15 bases between the two ends. As DNA, the CDR3 is TGTGCCAGCTCACCAGCGGCTCCCGGGGTGACGCAGTATTTT. Translation gives CASSPAAPGVTQYF.

This clone was seen just once. The chain joins TRBV19 to TRBJ1-2; 10 nucleotides line up with TRBD1. The J segment lost 3 bases and the V segment lost 9 bases, leaving 10 bases of the junction unmatched. Germline V gene data show CDR1 as LNHDA and CDR2 as SQIVND (reference sequence). CDR3 length: 15 residues. The CDR3 DNA is TGTGCCAGCACCAGACAGGGGGCGAAAGACTATGGCTACACCTTC. This gives the protein CASTRQGAKDYGYTF. Variable domain in full (rest from reference TRBV19 and TRBJ1-2): DGGITQSPKYLFRKEGQNVTLSCEQNLNHDAMYWYRQDPGQGLRLIYYSQIVNDFQKGDIAEGYSVSREKKESFPLTVTSAQKNPTAFYLCASTRQGAKDYGYTFGSGTRLTVV.